Listed below are T cell receptor beta chains from one sample, sequenced in a study of long-term antiretroviral therapy in people with HIV. The data were produced by immunoSEQ multiplex PCR, yet TCRdb's version contains in-frame clones alone and is incomplete. The data hold some 26,000 clones, with roughly 76% observed a single time. Material: unsorted PBMCs, obtained 1.1 years before starting antiretroviral therapy. Receptors originate from a woman aged 35 to 49 with HIV. Each CDR3 is given with its conserved first and last residue. D genes are given only for firm matches. Expanded clones get a size class; other rows say once, few or many, or leave the size out.

13,NA,NA,TRBV7-9,TRBJ2-7,CASSFPGSHEQYF,TGTGCCAGCAGCTTCCCAGGGTCCCACGAGCAGTACTTC
15,NA,NA,TRBV6-1,TRBJ2-2,CASSERGLGAGELFF,TGTGCCAGCAGTGAAAGGGGGTTAGGCGCCGGGGAGCTGTTTTTT
15,NA,NA,TRBV5-4,TRBJ2-1,CASSFVSVGDNEQFF,TGTGCCAGCAGCTTTGTAAGCGTCGGGGACAATGAGCAGTTCTTC
15,NA,TRBD2,TRBV7-9,TRBJ2-1,CASSLGLAGVHEQFF,TGTGCCAGCAGCTTAGGACTAGCGGGAGTTCATGAGCAGTTCTTC
15,NA,TRBD1,TRBV18,TRBJ1-2,CASSPAGQGRYGYTF,TGTGCCAGCTCACCTGCCGGACAGGGTCGGTATGGCTACACCTTC
15,NA,TRBD1,TRBV5-1,TRBJ2-3,CASSLRQGGTDTQYF,TGCGCCAGCAGCCTAAGACAGGGAGGCACAGATACGCAGTATTTT
12,NA,NA,TRBV19,TRBJ2-7,CASSNGAYEQYF,TGTGCCAGTAGCAACGGAGCCTACGAGCAGTACTTC
14,NA,TRBD1,TRBV19,TRBJ1-5,CASSIARDSQPQHF,TGTGCCAGTAGTATAGCCCGGGACAGTCAGCCCCAGCATTTT
15,NA,TRBD1,TRBV10-3,TRBJ2-5,CAISVSQGVQETQYF,TGTGCCATCAGTGTCTCGCAGGGGGTCCAAGAGACCCAGTACTTC
14,NA,NA,TRBV30,TRBJ2-5,CAWTPQGGWVTQYF,TGTGCCTGGACTCCCCAGGGCGGGTGGGTGACCCAGTACTTC
12,NA,TRBD1,TRBV30,TRBJ1-2,CAGDRDNYGYTF,TGTGCCGGGGACAGGGACAACTATGGCTACACCTTC
15,NA,TRBD2,TRBV27,TRBJ2-1,CASSQLAGLYNEQFF,TGTGCCAGCAGTCAACTAGCGGGACTCTACAATGAGCAGTTCTTC
16,NA,TRBD1,TRBV5-8,TRBJ1-2,CASSHGQASRSYGYTF,TGTGCCAGCAGCCATGGACAGGCCAGCAGGTCGTATGGCTACACCTTC
16,NA,TRBD1,TRBV4-3,TRBJ1-2,CASSQDPGQANYGYTF,TGCGCCAGCAGCCAAGACCCGGGACAGGCGAACTATGGCTACACCTTC
15,NA,TRBD1,TRBV7-2,TRBJ1-2,CASSSRQGANYGYTF,TGTGCCAGCAGCTCTCGACAGGGAGCTAACTATGGCTACACCTTC
14,NA,NA,TRBV9,TRBJ1-2,CASSVEGGDVSYTF,TGTGCCAGCAGCGTAGAAGGTGGAGACGTCAGCTACACCTTC
15,few,NA,TRBV18,TRBJ2-7,CASSVTRDGRYEQYF,TGTGCCAGCTCAGTTACTCGGGACGGCCGCTACGAGCAGTACTTC
15,NA,TRBD1,TRBV11-3,TRBJ2-1,CASSFPGQGDDEQFF,TGTGCCAGCAGCTTCCCGGGACAGGGTGATGATGAGCAGTTCTTC
13,NA,NA,TRBV27,TRBJ1-1,CASSSWSNTEAFF,TGTGCCAGCAGCTCTTGGTCGAACACTGAAGCTTTCTTT
18,NA,TRBD2,TRBV25-1,TRBJ2-3,CASSSAGTSGTYTDTQYF,TGTGCCAGCAGCTCTGCCGGGACTAGCGGGACCTACACAGATACGCAGTATTTT